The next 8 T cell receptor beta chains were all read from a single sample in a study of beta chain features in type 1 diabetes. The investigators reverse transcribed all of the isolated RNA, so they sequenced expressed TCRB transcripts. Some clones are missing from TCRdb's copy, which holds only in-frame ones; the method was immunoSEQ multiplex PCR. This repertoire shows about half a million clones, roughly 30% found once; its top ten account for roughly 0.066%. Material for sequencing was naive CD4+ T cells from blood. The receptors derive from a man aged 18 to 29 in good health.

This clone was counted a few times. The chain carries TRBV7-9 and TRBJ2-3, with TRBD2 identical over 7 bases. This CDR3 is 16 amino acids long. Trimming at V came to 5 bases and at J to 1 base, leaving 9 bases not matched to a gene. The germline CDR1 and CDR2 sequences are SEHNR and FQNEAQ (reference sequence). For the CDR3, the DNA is TGTGCCAGCAGCCGGACTGGTCTAGCGGGCACAGATACGCAGTATTTT. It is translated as CASSRTGLAGTDTQYF. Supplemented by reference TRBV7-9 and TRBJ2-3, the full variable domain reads DTGVSQNPRHKITKRGQNVTFRCDPISEHNRLYWYRQTLGQGPEFLTYFQNEAQLEKSRLLSDRFSAERPKGSFSTLEIQRTEQGDSAMYLCASSRTGLAGTDTQYFGPGTRLTVL.

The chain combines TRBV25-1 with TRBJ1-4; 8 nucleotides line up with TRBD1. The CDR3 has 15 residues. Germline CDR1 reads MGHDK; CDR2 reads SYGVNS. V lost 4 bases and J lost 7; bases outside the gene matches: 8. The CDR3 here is CASSVPGTGSEKLFF. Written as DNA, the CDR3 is TGTGCCAGCAGTGTGCCCGGGACAGGCTCTGAAAAACTGTTTTTT.

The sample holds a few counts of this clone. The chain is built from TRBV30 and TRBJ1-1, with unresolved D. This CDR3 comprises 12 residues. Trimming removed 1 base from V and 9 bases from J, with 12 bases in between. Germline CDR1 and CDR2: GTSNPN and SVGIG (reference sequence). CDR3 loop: CAWSGLWAQAFF. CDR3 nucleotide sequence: TGTGCCTGGAGTGGCCTTTGGGCCCAAGCTTTCTTT.

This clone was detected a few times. The CDR3: CAWSIRSNTEAFF. CDR3 nucleotide sequence: TGTGCCTGGAGTATAAGGTCGAACACTGAAGCTTTCTTT. The rearrangement joins TRBV30 to TRBJ1-1; D unclear. V dropped 2 bases and J dropped 1 base, with 8 bases sitting between them. This CDR3 region has 13 residues. Germline-derived CDR1 and CDR2 are GTSNPN and SVGIG (reference sequence).

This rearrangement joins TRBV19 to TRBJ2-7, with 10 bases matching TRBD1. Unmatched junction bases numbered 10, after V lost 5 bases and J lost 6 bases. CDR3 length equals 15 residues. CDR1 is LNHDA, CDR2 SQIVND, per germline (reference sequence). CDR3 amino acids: CASSAGTGASLEQYF. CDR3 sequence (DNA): TGTGCCAGTAGTGCCGGGACAGGGGCCTCCCTCGAGCAGTACTTC.

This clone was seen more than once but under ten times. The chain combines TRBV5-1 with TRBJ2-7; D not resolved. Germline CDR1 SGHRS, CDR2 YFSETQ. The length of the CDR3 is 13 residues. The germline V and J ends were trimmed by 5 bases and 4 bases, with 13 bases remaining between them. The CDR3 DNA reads TGCGCCAGCAGGGGAACAAATGGGTACGAGCAGTACTTC. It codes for CASRGTNGYEQYF.

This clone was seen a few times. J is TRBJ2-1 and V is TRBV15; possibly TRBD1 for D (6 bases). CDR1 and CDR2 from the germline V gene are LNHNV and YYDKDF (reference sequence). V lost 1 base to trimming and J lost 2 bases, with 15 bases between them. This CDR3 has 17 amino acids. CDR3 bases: TGTGCCACCAGCAGAGGAAAGGGCAGGGACACCTACAATGAGCAGTTCTTC. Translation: CATSRGKGRDTYNEQFF.

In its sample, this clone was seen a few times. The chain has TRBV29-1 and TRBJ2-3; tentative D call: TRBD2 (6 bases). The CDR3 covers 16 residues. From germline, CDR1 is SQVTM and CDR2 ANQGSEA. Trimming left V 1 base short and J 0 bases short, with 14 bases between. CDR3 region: CSVEGGTRGSTDTQYF. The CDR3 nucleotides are TGCAGCGTTGAAGGGGGTACGCGGGGTAGCACAGATACGCAGTATTTT.